Shown below are 5 T cell receptor beta chains from a single sample sequenced in a study of beta chain features in type 1 diabetes. The antigens for these receptors are not known. Study observations and caveats: Shorter TCRB CDR3s, moderately but significantly so, were found in Type 1 diabetes patients in all four CD4+ subsets.

cDNA synthesis used the whole RNA isolate, giving expressed TCRB sequences. Produced via immunoSEQ multiplex PCR; TCRdb's table is partial and in-frame only. Here the sample spans under 850,000 clones, 10% to 15% being singletons. Material: naive CD4+ T cells from blood. The origin of the receptors is a man between 18 and 29 years old with type 1 diabetes.

The J gene is TRBJ1-3, the V gene TRBV28, with D perhaps matching TRBD1 (5 bases). V lost 2 bases to trimming and J lost 4 bases, with 12 bases between them. CDR1 and CDR2 from the germline V gene are MDHEN and SYDVKM. CDR3 length: 15 amino acids. The CDR3 DNA sequence: TGTGCCAGCAGTTTACCGGCAGGGTTGGGAAACACCATATATTTT. It yields the protein CASSLPAGLGNTIYF.

The V call is TRBV5-1, the J call TRBJ2-5, with unresolved D. Germline V gene data show CDR1 as SGHRS and CDR2 as YFSETQ. This CDR3 comprises 13 residues. Trimming cost V 2 bases and J 2 bases, with 7 bases left between them. CDR3 bases: TGCGCCAGCAGCTTAAACCAGCAAGAGACCCAGTACTTC. It is translated as CASSLNQQETQYF.

This clone was observed a few times. The same CDR3 arises from other DNA sequences in this sample as well. The chain links TRBV6-1 to TRBJ2-4; D remains unclear. The CDR3 is made up of 13 amino acids. The V end lost 4 bases, the J end lost 1 base, and 5 bases lay between the germline ends. Germline V gene sequence: CDR1 MNHNS, CDR2 SASEGT. Written as DNA, the CDR3 is TGTGCCAGCAGTGGGGCGGCCAAAAACATTCAGTACTTC. It yields the protein CASSGAAKNIQYF.

This clone was seen a few times. The genes are TRBV7-9 and TRBJ2-7; tentatively, D is TRBD1 or TRBD2 (5 bases each). This CDR3 has 15 amino acids. Germline loops: CDR1 SEHNR, CDR2 FQNEAQ (reference sequence). V lost 3 bases, J lost 3 bases, and 15 bases lay in between. CDR3 DNA: TGTGCCAGCAGCTTTGGGACGGAGGAAATCTACGAGCAGTACTTC. Translation: CASSFGTEEIYEQYF.

The chain uses TRBV30 and TRBJ1-3; TRBD1 is a possible D gene (6 bases). CDR3 size: 16 residues. V lost 7 bases, J lost 0 bases, and 19 bases lay in between. Germline V CDR1 and CDR2: GTSNPN, SVGIG (reference sequence). The CDR3 reads CAFTGGLLSSGNTIYF. CDR3 DNA sequence: TGTGCCTTCACTGGGGGGCTGCTGAGCTCTGGAAACACCATATATTTT.